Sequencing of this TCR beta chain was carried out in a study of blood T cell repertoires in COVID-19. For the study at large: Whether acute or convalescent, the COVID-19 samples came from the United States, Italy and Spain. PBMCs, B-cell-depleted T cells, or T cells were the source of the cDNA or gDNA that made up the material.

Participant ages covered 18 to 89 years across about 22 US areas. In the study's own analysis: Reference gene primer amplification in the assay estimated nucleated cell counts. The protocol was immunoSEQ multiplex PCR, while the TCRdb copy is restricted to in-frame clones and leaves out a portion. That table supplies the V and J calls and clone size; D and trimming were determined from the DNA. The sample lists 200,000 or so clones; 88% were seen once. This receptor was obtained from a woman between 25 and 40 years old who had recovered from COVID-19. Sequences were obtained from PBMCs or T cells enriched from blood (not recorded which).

CDR3 coding DNA: TGTGCCAGCAGCGACAGAGGCACTGAAGCTTTCTTT. Its protein product is CASSDRGTEAFF. The gene calls are TRBV5-4 and TRBJ1-1; weak D call: TRBD1 (5 bases). Germline CDR1 and CDR2: SGHNT and YYREEE (reference sequence). This CDR3 is 12 amino acids long. Trimming cost V 4 bases and J 4 bases, with 8 bases left between them.